One and the same sample provided the 28 T cell receptor beta chains below, sequenced in a study of cytotoxic CD8 clonotypes in ibrutinib-treated CLL. Generated by immunoSEQ multiplex PCR, the TCRdb table keeps only in-frame clones and is missing some. The sample carries fewer than 400,000 clones, roughly 67% recorded once. Sample: PBMCs, taken after 36 months of ibrutinib treatment. The receptors were sampled from a human donor with chronic lymphocytic leukemia.

The gene calls are TRBV6-1 and TRBJ1-1; D possibly corresponds to TRBD1 (5 bases). This CDR3 comprises 14 residues. V was cut by 4 bases and J by 6 bases, with 15 bases left in between. The germline gives CDR1 MNHNS, CDR2 SASEGT. The CDR3 region is CASSGPGPQAEAFF. The CDR3 DNA follows: TGTGCCAGCAGTGGGCCAGGGCCTCAAGCTGAAGCTTTCTTT.

The gene calls are TRBV5-4 and TRBJ2-3; TRBD2 matches 12 bases. Germline-derived CDR1 and CDR2 are SGHNT and YYREEE (reference sequence). Trimming at V came to 0 bases and at J to 5 bases, leaving 4 bases not matched to a gene. The CDR3 runs to 16 residues. DNA of the CDR3: TGTGCCAGCAGCTTGGATTCGGGACTAGCGGGAGATACGCAGTATTTT. It codes for CASSLDSGLAGDTQYF. Full variable domain (rest looked up from reference TRBV5-4 and TRBJ2-3): ETGVTQSPTHLIKTRGQQVTLRCSSQSGHNTVSWYQQALGQGPQFIFQYYREEENGRGNFPPRFSGLQFPNYSSELNVNALELDDSALYLCASSLDSGLAGDTQYFGPGTRLTVL.

The J gene is TRBJ2-2, the V gene TRBV18; tentative D call: TRBD1 (6 bases). CDR1 and CDR2 from the germline V gene are KGHSH and LQKENI. V shed 5 bases and J shed 3 bases, with 13 bases lying between them. This CDR3 spans 15 amino acids. The CDR3 nucleotides read TGTGCCAGCTCAGCCGGGACAAGTGACACCGGGGAGCTGTTTTTT. This translates into CASSAGTSDTGELFF.

This clone has just one count. This chain links TRBV28 with TRBJ2-5; 9 bases fit TRBD1. CDR3 size: 15 residues. Germline CDR1 and CDR2: MDHEN and SYDVKM. The J segment lost 4 bases and the V segment lost 5 bases, leaving 8 bases of the junction unmatched. This chain's CDR3 is CASSQGGDRAETQYF. The CDR3 DNA is TGTGCCAGCAGTCAGGGAGGGGACAGGGCAGAGACCCAGTACTTC. The complete variable domain, with remaining parts taken from reference TRBV28 and TRBJ2-5, reads DVKVTQSSRYLVKRTGEKVFLECVQDMDHENMFWYRQDPGLGLRLIYFSYDVKMKEKGDIPEGYSVSREKKERFSLILESASTNQTSMYLCASSQGGDRAETQYFGPGTRLLVL.

The gene calls are TRBV11-2 and TRBJ2-5; D uncertain. V was clipped by 0 bases and J by 7 bases, with 9 bases between them. CDR1 SGHAT and CDR2 FQNNGV come from the germline V gene. This CDR3 spans 13 amino acids. CDR3 protein: CASSLEYTGTQYF. CDR3 DNA sequence: TGTGCCAGCAGCTTAGAGTATACGGGGACCCAGTACTTC.

The V and J genes are TRBV7-8 and TRBJ1-2; D is undetermined. The CDR3 totals 13 residues. The ends were cut back, 2 bases at V and 6 bases at J, with 10 bases in the middle. Germline V lookup: CDR1 SGHVS, CDR2 FQNEAQ. In DNA form, the CDR3 reads TGTGCCAGCAGCTTACTCCTGGGAGATGGCTACACCTTC. Translation gives CASSLLLGDGYTF.

This chain connects TRBV5-1 to TRBJ2-7; no definite D call. Trimming stripped 0 bases from V and 6 bases from J, with 10 bases between. Germline lookup yields CDR1 SGHRS and CDR2 YFSETQ. The CDR3 has 13 amino acids. Written as DNA, the CDR3 is TGCGCCAGCAGCTTGGTAGGTTCCCCCGAGCAGTACTTC. This sequence encodes CASSLVGSPEQYF.

This clone was seen only once. CDR3 DNA sequence: TGTGCCAGCAGTGAAGACGGGGGGGCGCAGTTCTTC. This sequence encodes CASSEDGGAQFF. This chain connects TRBV2 to TRBJ2-1, with TRBD2 matching over 8 bases. CDR1 and CDR2 (germline): SNHLY, FYNNEI. The CDR3 contains 12 residues. The V gene end was trimmed by 1 base and the J gene end by 12 bases; junction bases not matched to a gene: 2.

This clone has only a few counts. The rearrangement uses TRBV9 and TRBJ1-1; D is uncertain. The CDR3 is made up of 14 amino acids. The ends were cut back, 0 bases at V and 2 bases at J, with 8 bases in the middle. Germline V gene lookup returns CDR1 SGDLS and CDR2 YYNGEE. In DNA, the CDR3 is TGTGCCAGCAGCGTAGGTTGGGGAAACACTGAAGCTTTCTTT. Translating it yields CASSVGWGNTEAFF.

V gene TRBV15 combines with J gene TRBJ2-1; 9 bases are shared with TRBD2. From germline, CDR1 is LNHNV and CDR2 YYDKDF (reference sequence). With V trimmed by 3 bases and J by 4 bases, 4 bases remained unmatched. The CDR3 is 15 amino acids. The CDR3 DNA reads as TGTGCCACCAGCAGCCCGGGACTAGCTTACAATGAGCAGTTCTTC. Encoded protein: CATSSPGLAYNEQFF. The whole variable domain, filled in from reference TRBV15 and TRBJ2-1, reads DAMVIQNPRYQVTQFGKPVTLSCSQTLNHNVMYWYQQKSSQAPKLLFHYYDKDFNNEADTPDNFQSRRPNTSFCFLDIRSPGLGDTAMYLCATSSPGLAYNEQFFGPGTRLTVL.

The V and J genes are TRBV7-2 and TRBJ1-5; TRBD1 aligns across 7 bases. The germline V gene has CDR1 SGHTA and CDR2 FQGNSA. Trimming removed 7 bases from V and 4 bases from J; junction bases left unmatched: 7. The CDR3 is 14 amino acids. The CDR3 DNA reads TGTGCCAGCAACTCAGGGGGGAAGAATCAGCCCCAGCATTTT. Protein sequence: CASNSGGKNQPQHF.

This rearrangement joins TRBV5-1 to TRBJ2-5; D is unclear. The ends were cut back, 1 base at V and 2 bases at J, with 6 bases in the middle. Germline V gene sequence: CDR1 SGHRS, CDR2 YFSETQ. This CDR3 comprises 13 residues. The CDR3 region has the DNA TGCGCCAGCAGCTTGAATCAGCAAGAGACCCAGTACTTC. It specifies CASSLNQQETQYF.

The chain employs TRBV11-2 and TRBJ2-2, with TRBD2 identical over 7 bases. CDR1 is SGHAT and CDR2 is FQNNGV in the germline V gene. The CDR3 runs 17 residues. V lost 3 bases and J lost 5; bases outside the gene matches: 12. CDR3 residues: CASSFRTSLGITGELFF. CDR3 nucleotides: TGTGCCAGCAGCTTCCGGACTAGTTTAGGCATAACCGGGGAGCTGTTTTTT. The full variable domain, its missing parts supplied by reference TRBV11-2 and TRBJ2-2, is EAGVAQSPRYKIIEKRQSVAFWCNPISGHATLYWYQQILGQGPKLLIQFQNNGVVDDSQLPKDRFSAERLKGVDSTLKIQPAKLEDSAVYLCASSFRTSLGITGELFFGEGSRLTVL.

The rearrangement uses TRBV27 and TRBJ1-6, with no clear D. Per the germline V gene, CDR1 is MNHEY and CDR2 is SMNVEV (reference sequence). Trimming took off 5 bases at V and 5 bases at J, with 13 bases between the two ends. The CDR3 covers 15 residues. For the CDR3, the DNA is TGTGCCAGCAGTGGAACAGCCCCTCATAATTCACCCCTCCACTTT. It specifies CASSGTAPHNSPLHF.

This chain links TRBV2 with TRBJ1-5; 10 bases map to TRBD1. CDR1 and CDR2 (germline): SNHLY, FYNNEI. The CDR3 is 14 amino acids. With V trimmed by 4 bases and J by 5 bases, 2 bases remained unmatched. The CDR3 DNA sequence: TGTGCCAGCAGTGGACAGGGGGCAGATCAGCCCCAGCATTTT. This translates into CASSGQGADQPQHF.

This clone has just a few counts. Here the CDR3 DNA reads TGTGCCAGCAGCTTAGGCGGCAGGGGGTTTAGGGAGGCCTACGAGCAGTACTTC. Translated: CASSLGGRGFREAYEQYF. The V call is TRBV11-2, the J call TRBJ2-7; TRBD1 is a possible D gene (7 bases). The germline CDR1 and CDR2 sequences are SGHAT and FQNNGV. The CDR3 length is 18 residues. Trimming pared 1 base from V and 2 bases from J, leaving 21 bases between.

This chain uses TRBV6-1 with TRBJ1-2, with no clear D. The CDR3 runs to 10 residues. V dropped 3 bases and J dropped 4 bases, with 0 bases sitting between them. Germline V CDR1 and CDR2: MNHNS, SASEGT. The CDR3 reads CASSDYGYTF. The CDR3 region has the DNA TGTGCCAGCAGTGACTATGGCTACACCTTC.

The chain links TRBV29-1 to TRBJ1-2; no clear D. The V gene lost 2 bases and the J gene lost 8 bases, with 15 bases spanning the gap. Germline V gene sequence: CDR1 SQVTM, CDR2 ANQGSEA. CDR3 size: 13 residues. The CDR3 here is CSVESRSRWGYTF. As DNA, the CDR3 is TGCAGCGTTGAATCCAGGTCGCGATGGGGCTACACCTTC.

V gene TRBV11-2 combines with J gene TRBJ2-3; 10 bases map to TRBD1. With V trimmed by 2 bases and J by 5 bases, 4 bases remained unmatched. The germline gives CDR1 SGHAT, CDR2 FQNNGV. The CDR3 has 15 residues. CDR3 coding DNA: TGTGCCAGCAGCTTAAGGACAGGGGGGGTAGATACGCAGTATTTT. Its protein product is CASSLRTGGVDTQYF.

The rearrangement joins TRBV6-5 to TRBJ1-1, with D possibly being TRBD1 (6 bases). The CDR3 runs to 13 residues. V gave up 10 bases and J gave up 4 bases, with 16 bases separating them. CDR1 and CDR2 (germline): MNHEY, SVGAGI. DNA of the CDR3: TGTGCCACACGAAGGGAAGGGGGCACTGAAGCTTTCTTT. It yields the protein CATRREGGTEAFF.

This clone was counted only a few times. CDR3 loop: CASSLAGQCYEQYF. The CDR3, as DNA: TGTGCCAGCAGCTTAGCGGGACAGTGCTACGAGCAGTACTTC. This chain connects TRBV7-6 to TRBJ2-7; 7 nucleotides align to TRBD1. Germline-derived CDR1 and CDR2 are SGHVS and FNYEAQ. The V segment lost 0 bases and the J segment 3 bases; nucleotides outside the gene matches: 2. The CDR3 is made up of 14 amino acids.

The CDR3 DNA is TGCGCCAGCAGCTTGGAATCGAATGAAAAACTGTTTTTT. Translated: CASSLESNEKLFF. The chain uses TRBV5-1 and TRBJ1-4; the D is unclear. Germline V gene sequence: CDR1 SGHRS, CDR2 YFSETQ. CDR3 length equals 13 residues. Trimming stripped 0 bases from V and 5 bases from J, with 5 bases between.

This sequence joins TRBV4-1 and TRBJ1-2, with a possible D match to TRBD1 (5 bases). V lost 1 base and J lost 8, with 17 bases in between. The germline V gene has CDR1 MGHRA and CDR2 YSYEKL. The CDR3 loop spans 15 amino acids. CDR3 sequence (DNA): TGCGCCAGCAGCCAAGCCCCAAGGGGAGGAGAGGGCTACACCTTC. It specifies CASSQAPRGGEGYTF.

The genes are TRBV7-9 and TRBJ2-2; 7 positions agree with TRBD1. Germline loops: CDR1 SEHNR, CDR2 FQNEAQ (reference sequence). The CDR3 is made up of 15 amino acids. V lost 4 bases, J lost 2 bases, and 4 bases stayed unmatched. The CDR3 DNA reads as TGTGCCAGCAGCTACCGACAGGGCAACACCGGGGAGCTGTTTTTT. It translates to CASSYRQGNTGELFF.

The chain employs TRBV4-1 and TRBJ1-1; possibly TRBD1 for D (5 bases). The length of the CDR3 is 14 residues. CDR1 MGHRA and CDR2 YSYEKL come from the germline V gene. V was cut by 1 base and J by 11 bases, with 17 bases left in between. Here the CDR3 reads CASSQVLGEVDAFF. The DNA for the CDR3 is TGCGCCAGCAGCCAAGTTTTGGGGGAAGTGGATGCTTTCTTT.

The rearrangement joins TRBV4-1 to TRBJ2-7, with D tentatively TRBD2 (5 bases). The CDR3 consists of 15 residues. Germline V CDR1 and CDR2: MGHRA, YSYEKL. V shed 1 base and J shed 2 bases, with 12 bases lying between them. The CDR3 region is CASSQARTGPYEQYF. CDR3 coding DNA: TGCGCCAGCAGCCAAGCACGGACTGGACCCTACGAGCAGTACTTC.

The sample holds a few counts of this clone. The DNA of the CDR3 is TGTGCCAGCAGTTACCGGGACACTGAAGCTTTCTTT. This sequence encodes CASSYRDTEAFF. The rearrangement uses TRBV6-5 and TRBJ1-1; D is undetermined. The V and J ends lost 2 bases and 3 bases respectively, with 4 bases between them. The CDR3 sequence is 12 residues long. Per germline, CDR1 MNHEY and CDR2 SVGAGI.

The table lists this clone with a count of one. The chain combines TRBV5-4 with TRBJ1-2; D is possibly TRBD1 (6 bases). The V end lost 4 bases, the J end lost 3 bases, and 13 bases lay between the germline ends. Germline assignment: CDR1 SGHNT and CDR2 YYREEE (reference sequence). The CDR3 sequence is 14 residues long. The CDR3 loop is CASSGGGQHYGYTF. For the CDR3, the DNA is TGTGCCAGCAGCGGTGGAGGACAGCACTATGGCTACACCTTC.